What follows are 14 T cell receptor beta chains derived from one specimen sequenced in a study of CD8+CD57+ T cells in acquired aplastic anemia. The study profiled TCR beta VDJ and CDR3 using genomic DNA as template. TCRdb processed the reads anew with MiXCR; each CDR3 protein has one entry. The data contain about 190,000 distinct CDR3 sequences, approximately 50% of them singletons. Sequenced material: sorted CD4+, CD8+, or CD8+CD57+ T cells (not recorded which) from PBMCs. Receptors were obtained from a human donor in good health, serving as a control.

This sequence joins TRBV25-1 and TRBJ2-3; TRBD2 aligns across 8 bases. Germline V gives CDR1 MGHDK, CDR2 SYGVNS. The CDR3 contains 13 residues. The ends lost 7 bases at V and 6 bases at J; junction bases unmatched: 6. The DNA for the CDR3 is TGTGCCAGCACCCCGGGAGGGAGGGATACGCAGTATTTT. This encodes CASTPGGRDTQYF.

With respect to this clonotype: One end of the junction is discordant with germline, which a read error may explain. J is TRBJ2-1 and V is TRBV7-2; no definite D call. Germline assignment: CDR1 SGHTA and CDR2 FQGNSA. The CDR3 runs 15 residues. Here the CDR3 DNA reads TGTGCCGGCAGCTTATCGAGAAGCTCCTACAATAAGCAGTTCTTC. Translation gives CAGSLSRSSYNKQFF.

In its sample, this clonotype was seen a few times. The chain carries TRBV25-1 and TRBJ2-1; TRBD2 might be the D (5 bases). The ends were cut back, 4 bases at V and 7 bases at J, with 11 bases in the middle. Germline CDR1 and CDR2: MGHDK and SYGVNS. This CDR3 has 13 residues. The CDR3 DNA reads as TGTGCCAGCAGTGTTTCCGGGGTGAATGAGCAGTTCTTC. This codes for CASSVSGVNEQFF.

This clonotype appeared a few times. The V call is TRBV6-5, the J call TRBJ2-1; 8 nucleotides line up with TRBD2. The J segment lost 0 bases and the V segment lost 6 bases, leaving 4 bases of the junction unmatched. This CDR3 has 15 residues. In germline, CDR1 is MNHEY, CDR2 SVGAGI. CDR3 residues: CASRFGGDSYNEQFF. In nucleotides, the CDR3 is TGTGCCAGCAGGTTCGGGGGGGACTCCTACAATGAGCAGTTCTTC.

This clonotype has a count of ten or more. The J gene is TRBJ2-3, the V gene TRBV24-1, with D possibly matching TRBD1 (6 bases). Between the trimmed V and J ends, which lost 4 bases and 7 bases, there was a span of 11 bases. This CDR3 is 13 amino acids long. The germline gives CDR1 KGHDR, CDR2 SFDVKD. The CDR3 DNA is TGTGCCACCAGTGACCTTACAGGGTATACGCAGTATTTT. It yields the protein CATSDLTGYTQYF.

The chain is built from TRBV7-2 and TRBJ2-3; D is uncertain. Looked up from germline, CDR1 is SGHTA and CDR2 is FQGNSA. The CDR3 consists of 15 residues. Between the trimmed V and J ends, which lost 4 bases and 2 bases, there was a span of 13 bases. This CDR3 reads CASSSLLPNTDTQYF. In nucleotides, the CDR3 is TGTGCCAGCAGCTCACTCCTACCTAACACAGATACGCAGTATTTT.

In its sample, this clonotype was seen many times. Without the conserved terminal phenylalanine or tryptophan, this CDR3 likely stems from a read error. The rearrangement links TRBV19 to TRBJ2-1, with 10 bases lining up with TRBD1. The germline V gene encodes CDR1 LNHDA and CDR2 SQIVND (reference sequence). This CDR3 has 14 amino acids. J lost 3 bases, V lost 10 bases, and 6 bases had no gene match. The CDR3 loop is CATSDRGNYNEQFL. CDR3 DNA: TGTGCCACCTCGGACAGGGGGAACTACAATGAGCAGTTCCTC.

This clonotype was found many times. This chain uses TRBV7-2 with TRBJ1-6, with D perhaps TRBD1 (5 bases). This CDR3 is built from 15 residues. Germline V lookup: CDR1 SGHTA, CDR2 FQGNSA. The V gene lost 1 base and the J gene lost 7 bases, with 11 bases spanning the gap. CDR3 residues: CASSLVWGVNSPLHF. CDR3 nucleotides: TGTGCCAGCAGCTTAGTCTGGGGGGTAAATTCACCCCTCCACTTT.

V usage is TRBV14 and J usage is TRBJ1-6, with D perhaps matching TRBD1 (5 bases). The V and J ends lost 0 bases and 3 bases respectively, with 9 bases between them. The germline V gene has CDR1 SGHDN and CDR2 FVKESK. This CDR3 spans 16 amino acids. The CDR3 region has the DNA TGTGCCAGCAGCCAAGAACGGGGGGTCTATAATTCACCCCTCCACTTT. Protein product: CASSQERGVYNSPLHF.

This clonotype has a handful of counts. V is TRBV20-1 and J is TRBJ2-7, with 10 bases aligning to TRBD1. The CDR3 contains 15 residues. After removal of 1 base from V and 0 bases from J, the junction contained 3 bases not matched to a gene. CDR1 and CDR2 (germline): DFQATT, SNEGSKA (reference sequence). The CDR3 sequence is CSARAGTGVSYEQYF. The CDR3 nucleotides are TGCAGTGCTAGAGCCGGGACAGGGGTCTCCTACGAGCAGTACTTC.

With respect to this clonotype: This clone may be a read error of a much larger clone one base away. V is TRBV7-9 and J is TRBJ2-7; 8 bases fit TRBD1. Germline CDR1 and CDR2: SEHNR and FQNEAQ (reference sequence). The CDR3 loop spans 17 amino acids. CDR3 DNA sequence: TGTGCCAGCAGCCACCTCGGAACAGGGGGATCATCCTACGAGCAGGACTTC. It yields the protein CASSHLGTGGSSYEQDF.

This clonotype appeared many times. The CDR3, as DNA: TGCAGTGCTAGCTCCCCTCTAGGGGGGAACACCGGGGAGCTGTTTTTT. Protein sequence: CSASSPLGGNTGELFF. The chain joins TRBV20-1 to TRBJ2-2; TRBD1 might be the D (6 bases). V lost 3 bases, J lost 1 base, and 15 bases lay in between. This CDR3 region has 16 residues. Germline V gene sequence: CDR1 DFQATT, CDR2 SNEGSKA (reference sequence).

This clonotype was picked up a small number of times. V and J are TRBV10-2 and TRBJ1-6, with a possible D match to TRBD1 (5 bases). V lost 6 bases and J 10 bases, leaving 16 bases between the germline ends. Germline lookup yields CDR1 WSHSY and CDR2 SAAADI. The CDR3 runs 14 residues. As DNA, the CDR3 is TGCGCCAGCAGCGGACAAAGTACAGGATCACCCCTCCACTTT. This codes for CASSGQSTGSPLHF.

In its sample, this clonotype was seen many times. CDR3 loop: CASSLAVPQPNEQFF. The CDR3 DNA sequence: TGTGCCAGCAGCTTAGCGGTACCTCAGCCTAATGAGCAGTTCTTC. V gene TRBV7-8 combines with J gene TRBJ2-1; D gene ambiguous. Germline values: CDR1 SGHVS, CDR2 FQNEAQ. CDR3 length equals 15 residues. The germline V and J ends were trimmed by 0 bases and 7 bases, with 13 bases remaining between them. Full variable domain (rest looked up from reference TRBV7-8 and TRBJ2-1): GAGVSQSPRYKVAKRGQDVALRCDPISGHVSLFWYQQALGQGPEFLTYFQNEAQLDKSGLPSDRFFAERPEGSVSTLKIQRTQQEDSAVYLCASSLAVPQPNEQFFGPGTRLTVL.